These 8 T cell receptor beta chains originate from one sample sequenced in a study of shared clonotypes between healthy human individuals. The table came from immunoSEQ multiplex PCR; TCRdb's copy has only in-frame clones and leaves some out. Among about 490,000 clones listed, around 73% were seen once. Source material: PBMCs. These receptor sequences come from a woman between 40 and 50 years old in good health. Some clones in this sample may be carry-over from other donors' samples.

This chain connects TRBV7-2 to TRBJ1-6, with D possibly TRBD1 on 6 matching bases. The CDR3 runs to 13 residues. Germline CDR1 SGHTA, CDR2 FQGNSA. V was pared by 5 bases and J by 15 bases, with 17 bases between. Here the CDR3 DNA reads TGTGCCAGCAGCCCCCAAAGGGAGGGGGTCCTCCACTTT. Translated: CASSPQREGVLHF.

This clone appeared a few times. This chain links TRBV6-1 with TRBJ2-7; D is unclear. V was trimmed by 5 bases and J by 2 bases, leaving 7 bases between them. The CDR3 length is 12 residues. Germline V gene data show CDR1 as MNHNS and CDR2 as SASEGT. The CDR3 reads CASSRGTYEQYF. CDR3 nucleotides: TGTGCCAGCAGTCGCGGAACCTACGAGCAGTACTTC.

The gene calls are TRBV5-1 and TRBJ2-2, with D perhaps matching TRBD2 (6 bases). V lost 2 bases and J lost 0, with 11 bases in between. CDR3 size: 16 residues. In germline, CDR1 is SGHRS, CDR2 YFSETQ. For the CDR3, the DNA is TGCGCCAGCAGCTTCGTGGGACTTGCGAACACCGGGGAGCTGTTTTTT. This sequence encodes CASSFVGLANTGELFF.

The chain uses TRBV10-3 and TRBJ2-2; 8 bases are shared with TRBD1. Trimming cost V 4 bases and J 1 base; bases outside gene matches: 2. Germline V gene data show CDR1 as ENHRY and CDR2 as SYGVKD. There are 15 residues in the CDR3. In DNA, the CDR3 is TGTGCCATCAGTGGAGGGACAGGGAACACCGGGGAGCTGTTTTTT. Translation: CAISGGTGNTGELFF.

The CDR3 spells CASSLSASGRSQETQYF. In nucleotides, the CDR3 is TGTGCCAGCAGCTTATCAGCTAGCGGGAGAAGCCAAGAGACCCAGTACTTC. The gene calls are TRBV7-6 and TRBJ2-5; 10 bases map to TRBD2. Germline V gene data show CDR1 as SGHVS and CDR2 as FNYEAQ. V trimming: 2 bases; J trimming: 1 base; junction bases outside the gene matches: 7. The CDR3 is 17 residues long.

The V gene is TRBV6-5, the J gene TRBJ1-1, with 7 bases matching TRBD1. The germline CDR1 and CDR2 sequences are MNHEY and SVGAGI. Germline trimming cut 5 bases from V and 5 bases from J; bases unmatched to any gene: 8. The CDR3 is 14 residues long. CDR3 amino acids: CASSTRADRTEAFF. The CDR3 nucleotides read TGTGCCAGCAGTACCCGGGCGGACAGGACTGAAGCTTTCTTT.

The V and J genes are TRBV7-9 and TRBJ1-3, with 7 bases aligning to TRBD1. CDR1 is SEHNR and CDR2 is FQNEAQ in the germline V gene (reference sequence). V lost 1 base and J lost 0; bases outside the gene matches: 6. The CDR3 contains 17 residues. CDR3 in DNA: TGTGCCAGCAGCTTAGTGGGCCAGGGGGTCTCTGGAAACACCATATATTTT. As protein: CASSLVGQGVSGNTIYF.

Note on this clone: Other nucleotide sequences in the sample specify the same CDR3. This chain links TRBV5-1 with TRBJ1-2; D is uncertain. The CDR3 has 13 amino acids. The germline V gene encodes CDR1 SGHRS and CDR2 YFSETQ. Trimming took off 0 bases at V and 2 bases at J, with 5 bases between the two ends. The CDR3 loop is CASSLGQNYGYTF. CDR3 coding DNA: TGCGCCAGCAGCTTGGGCCAGAACTATGGCTACACCTTC.